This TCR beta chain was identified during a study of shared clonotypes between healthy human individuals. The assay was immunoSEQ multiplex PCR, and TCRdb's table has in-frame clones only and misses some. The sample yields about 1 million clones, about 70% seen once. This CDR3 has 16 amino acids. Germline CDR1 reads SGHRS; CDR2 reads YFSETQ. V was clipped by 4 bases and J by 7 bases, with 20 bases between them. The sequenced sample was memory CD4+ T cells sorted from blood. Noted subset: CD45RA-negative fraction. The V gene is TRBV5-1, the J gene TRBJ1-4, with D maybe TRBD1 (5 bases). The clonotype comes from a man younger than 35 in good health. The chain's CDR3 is CASSPRGSGYSEKLFF. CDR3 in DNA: TGCGCCAGCAGCCCGAGGGGTTCCGGTTACTCTGAAAAACTGTTTTTT.